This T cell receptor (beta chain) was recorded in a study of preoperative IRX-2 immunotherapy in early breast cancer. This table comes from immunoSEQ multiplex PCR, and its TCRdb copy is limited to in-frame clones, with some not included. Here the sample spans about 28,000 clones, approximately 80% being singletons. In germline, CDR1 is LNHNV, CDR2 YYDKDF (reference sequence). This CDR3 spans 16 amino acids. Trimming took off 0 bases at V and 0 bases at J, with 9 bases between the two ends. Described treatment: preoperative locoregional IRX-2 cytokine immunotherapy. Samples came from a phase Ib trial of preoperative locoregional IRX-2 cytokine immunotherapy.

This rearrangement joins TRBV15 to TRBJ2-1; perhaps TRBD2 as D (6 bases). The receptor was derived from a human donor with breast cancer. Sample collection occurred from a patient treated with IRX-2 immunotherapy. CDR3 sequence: CATSRDLGSSYNEQFF. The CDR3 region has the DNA TGTGCCACCAGCAGAGATCTCGGGAGCTCCTACAATGAGCAGTTCTTC.